Presented here are 24 T cell receptor beta chains from one specimen sequenced in a study of metastatic and nonmetastatic thyroid tumors. Thyroid surgery was preceded by no treatment in any patient. TCRdb reanalyzed the PCR reads with MiXCR. The table has 24,000 or so clones, 13% seen once. Sequencing was carried out using blood. The receptor source for this set is a female donor with papillary thyroid cancer or a benign thyroid nodule (not recorded which). Some clones in this sample may be carry-over from other donors' samples.

This clone was counted ten times or more. The chain links TRBV5-4 to TRBJ1-5; D gene unclear. This CDR3 comprises 12 residues. CDR1 is SGHNT and CDR2 is YYREEE in the germline V gene (reference sequence). With 2 bases removed from V and 7 bases from J, the gap between germline ends came to 7 bases. This chain's CDR3 is CASSLYGQPQHF. DNA of the CDR3: TGTGCCAGCAGCTTATATGGGCAGCCCCAGCATTTT.

This clone was seen many times. The V and J genes are TRBV2 and TRBJ1-5, with D maybe TRBD1 (5 bases). CDR3 length: 12 residues. V was clipped by 6 bases and J by 5 bases, with 8 bases between them. Per germline, CDR1 SNHLY and CDR2 FYNNEI. The CDR3 region has the DNA TGTGCCAGCAGCGGGGCCCATCAGCCCCAGCATTTT. Residues: CASSGAHQPQHF. The whole variable domain, remainder taken from reference TRBV2 and TRBJ1-5, is EPEVTQTPSHQVTQMGQEVILRCVPISNHLYFYWYRQILGQKVEFLVSFYNNEISEKSEIFDDQFSVERPDGSNFTLKIRSTKLEDSAMYFCASSGAHQPQHFGDGTRLSIL.

The rearrangement joins TRBV3-1 to TRBJ1-2; the match to TRBD1 covers 9 bases. The V gene end was trimmed by 1 base and the J gene end by 4 bases; junction bases not matched to a gene: 4. CDR1 is LGHDT and CDR2 is YNNKEL in the germline V gene (reference sequence). This CDR3 spans 15 amino acids. The CDR3 sequence: CASSQADRGAYGYTF. The CDR3 nucleotides read TGTGCCAGCAGCCAAGCGGACAGGGGTGCCTATGGCTACACCTTC.

As regards this clone: The DNA is omitted, as the CDR3 cannot be located on it reliably, and the CDR3 follows TCRdb's listing. J is TRBJ2-3 and V is TRBV7-5; TRBD2 is taken as the D call from the table, unchecked against the DNA. TRBV7-5 is classified as a pseudogene. The CDR3 totals 22 residues, both ends included. CDR3 amino acids: CISVPELGVTGLAGGLRDTQYF.

V and J are TRBV5-8 and TRBJ2-5; no clear D gene. Per germline, CDR1 SGHTS and CDR2 YDEGEE. V gave up 1 base and J gave up 4 bases, with 8 bases separating them. The CDR3 consists of 13 residues. CDR3 residues: CASSLRVGETQYF. In DNA form, the CDR3 reads TGTGCCAGCAGCTTGCGGGTAGGAGAGACCCAGTACTTC.

This clone was recorded many times. V usage is TRBV2 and J usage is TRBJ2-3; D is possibly TRBD2 (6 bases). Trimming shortened V by 5 bases and J by 8 bases, and 11 bases separated the two germline ends. Germline CDR1 is SNHLY and CDR2 is FYNNEI. This CDR3 is 12 amino acids long. The CDR3 region is CASSSLGGTQYF. The CDR3 DNA sequence: TGTGCCAGCAGTTCCCTGGGGGGTACGCAGTATTTT.

This clone was detected ten times or more. The chain couples TRBV24-1 to TRBJ2-6; a weak D match, TRBD2 (7 bases). CDR1 is KGHDR, CDR2 SFDVKD, per germline. The V end lost 6 bases, the J end lost 4 bases, and 12 bases lay between the germline ends. The CDR3 runs 15 residues. The CDR3 loop reads CATSLGGRGANVLTF. Here the CDR3 DNA reads TGTGCCACCAGTCTCGGGGGGCGCGGGGCCAACGTCCTGACTTTC.

In its sample, this clone was seen many times. V and J are TRBV20-1 and TRBJ1-1, with TRBD1 identical over 8 bases. V lost 0 bases to trimming and J lost 8 bases; unmatched junction nucleotides: 11. The CDR3 extends over 15 amino acids. Germline values: CDR1 DFQATT, CDR2 SNEGSKA (reference sequence). CDR3 residues: CSARDSGGAIAEAFF. CDR3 bases: TGCAGTGCTAGAGATTCAGGGGGCGCGATCGCCGAAGCTTTCTTT.

The table lists this clone with many counts. This chain links TRBV5-6 with TRBJ1-2; D possibly corresponds to TRBD1 (5 bases). The germline V gene has CDR1 SGHDT and CDR2 YYEEEE. The CDR3 is 12 residues long. V lost 8 bases, J lost 4 bases, and 12 bases lay in between. The DNA for the CDR3 is TGTGCCAGTACCGGGGCCTCCTATGGCTACACCTTC. Its translation is CASTGASYGYTF.

The sample holds many counts of this clone. The DNA for the CDR3 is TGTGCCAGCAGTTCTTCACCGAGCTCCTACAATGAGCAGTTCTTC. This gives the protein CASSSSPSSYNEQFF. V gene TRBV12-3 or TRBV12-4 combines with J gene TRBJ2-1; D unresolved. The CDR3 consists of 15 residues. Trimming took off 4 bases at V and 0 bases at J, with 10 bases between the two ends.

This clone was observed at least ten times. The rearrangement uses TRBV13 and TRBJ2-1; weak D call: TRBD2 (6 bases). CDR3 length equals 15 residues. V was trimmed by 5 bases and J by 4 bases, leaving 15 bases between them. The germline V gene has CDR1 PRHDT and CDR2 FYEKMQ (reference sequence). CDR3 bases: TGTGCCAGCAGCGCCCCAGCGGGCTTTTACAATGAGCAGTTCTTC. Amino acid sequence: CASSAPAGFYNEQFF.

This clone was counted at least ten times. The gene calls are TRBV6-1 and TRBJ1-5; D is undetermined. Germline assignment: CDR1 MNHNS and CDR2 SASEGT. The CDR3 is made up of 12 amino acids. The V end was cut by 8 bases, the J end by 2 bases, with 7 bases between. CDR3 DNA sequence: TGTGCCAGCCGAAGGGGCAATCAGCCCCAGCATTTT. The encoded protein is CASRRGNQPQHF.

Sample share makes this clone medium-sized. V gene TRBV4-1 combines with J gene TRBJ1-4; possibly TRBD1 for D (5 bases). Looked up from germline, CDR1 is MGHRA and CDR2 is YSYEKL. Trimming stripped 1 base from V and 3 bases from J, with 6 bases between. The CDR3 loop spans 14 amino acids. The CDR3 reads CASSQAGSNEKLFF. CDR3 nucleotides: TGCGCCAGCAGCCAAGCAGGGTCTAATGAAAAACTGTTTTTT.

This clone was seen ten or more times. V usage is TRBV5-5 and J usage is TRBJ2-1; D might be TRBD2 (5 bases). The CDR3 is made up of 14 amino acids. The germline gives CDR1 SGHKS, CDR2 YYEKEE (reference sequence). V was clipped by 4 bases and J by 2 bases, with 10 bases between them. The CDR3: CASSLSVAYNEQFF. CDR3 in DNA: TGTGCCAGCAGCCTTAGCGTAGCCTACAATGAGCAGTTCTTC.

This clone was counted a few times. The genes are TRBV6-5 and TRBJ1-5, with D tentatively TRBD1 (5 bases). This CDR3 has 15 residues. Per germline, CDR1 MNHEY and CDR2 SVGAGI. Trimming removed 4 bases from V and 5 bases from J, with 15 bases in between. This CDR3 is CASSSGGERDQPQHF. CDR3 DNA: TGTGCCAGCAGTTCGGGGGGGGAGCGCGATCAGCCCCAGCATTTT.

This clone occurred many times. The genes are TRBV12-3 or TRBV12-4 and TRBJ2-7, with 7 bases lining up with TRBD1. This CDR3 is 13 amino acids long. V shed 2 bases, J shed 5 bases, and the junction held 3 bases outside the gene matches. CDR3 nucleotides: TGTGCCAGCAGTTTATCCACAGGGGACGAGCAGTACTTC. Translation gives CASSLSTGDEQYF.

Worth noting for this clone: Given a much more abundant clone one base away, this may be a read error. The chain employs TRBV5-6 and TRBJ2-3; D might be TRBD1 (5 bases). This CDR3 spans 15 amino acids. CDR1 is SGHDT, CDR2 YYEEEE, per germline. The CDR3 sequence is CAISLLGRGTDMQYF. The CDR3 nucleotides are TGTGCCATCAGCTTGCTGGGGCGAGGCACAGATATGCAGTATTTT.

This clone was observed at least ten times. This chain connects TRBV19 to TRBJ2-1, with 9 bases identical to TRBD2. The CDR3 consists of 15 residues. CDR1 and CDR2 (germline): LNHDA, SQIVND (reference sequence). V shed 5 bases and J 8 bases; nucleotides not matched to a gene: 10. The CDR3 nucleotides read TGTGCCAGTAGTCCTACTAGCGGGTTTGGGGATGAGCAGTTCTTC. It specifies CASSPTSGFGDEQFF. Full variable domain (remainder filled in from reference TRBV19 and TRBJ2-1): DGGITQSPKYLFRKEGQNVTLSCEQNLNHDAMYWYRQDPGQGLRLIYYSQIVNDFQKGDIAEGYSVSREKKESFPLTVTSAQKNPTAFYLCASSPTSGFGDEQFFGPGTRLTVL.

This clone was recorded at least ten times. V is TRBV7-9 and J is TRBJ2-7; 7 bases match TRBD1. V was clipped by 4 bases and J by 0 bases; unmatched bases: 9. The germline V gene encodes CDR1 SEHNR and CDR2 FQNEAQ (reference sequence). The CDR3 runs 16 residues. The CDR3 coding sequence is TGTGCCAGCAGCTCCCCGGGGCAGGGGGTCTCCTACGAGCAGTACTTC. Encoded protein: CASSSPGQGVSYEQYF.

In its sample, this clone was seen many times. The chain recombines TRBV12-3 or TRBV12-4 with TRBJ1-1; 8 bases match TRBD1. V was pared by 5 bases and J by 1 base, with 0 bases of the junction left unmatched. The CDR3 runs 13 residues. This chain's CDR3 is CASSQGANTEAFF. DNA for the CDR3: TGTGCCAGCAGTCAGGGGGCGAACACTGAAGCTTTCTTT.

The V and J genes are TRBV4-2 and TRBJ2-1, with 10 nucleotides matching TRBD2. V shed 0 bases and J 7 bases; nucleotides not matched to a gene: 6. Looked up from germline, CDR1 is LGHNA and CDR2 is YNFKEQ. The CDR3 totals 16 residues. As DNA, the CDR3 is TGTGCCAGCAGCCAAGATCCTAGCGGGAGTGGGAATGAGCAGTTCTTC. It translates to CASSQDPSGSGNEQFF.

This clone was seen only once. The rearrangement uses TRBV5-1 and TRBJ2-7; D perhaps matches TRBD2 (6 bases). The length of the CDR3 is 13 residues. Between the trimmed V and J ends, which lost 5 bases and 2 bases, there was a span of 11 bases. The germline CDR1 and CDR2 sequences are SGHRS and YFSETQ. The CDR3 region has the DNA TGCGCCAGCAGTACGGGAGCGACCTACGAGCAGTACTTC. It specifies CASSTGATYEQYF.

This clone came up many times. The chain combines TRBV6-1 with TRBJ1-2; 7 bases are shared with TRBD1. CDR1 and CDR2 (germline): MNHNS, SASEGT. There are 13 residues in the CDR3. Unmatched junction bases numbered 3, after V lost 0 bases and J lost 8 bases. This CDR3 is CASSEATGDGYTF. The CDR3 DNA follows: TGTGCCAGCAGTGAAGCTACAGGGGACGGCTACACCTTC.

This clone was seen at least ten times. This chain links TRBV27 with TRBJ2-5, with D unclear. Germline assignment: CDR1 MNHEY and CDR2 SMNVEV (reference sequence). V was shortened by 5 bases and J by 7 bases, with 17 bases between the two germline ends. The CDR3 is made up of 14 amino acids. The CDR3, as DNA: TGTGCCAGCAGTAATAGTGCAGGCACGGCGACCCAGTACTTC. Its translation is CASSNSAGTATQYF.